Following are 21 T cell receptor beta chains from one sample sequenced in a study of T cells in Graves' hyperthyroidism and ophthalmopathy. The source material, RNA transcripts, was used to amplify TCR beta CDR3 regions. HTBI primers were the set used in a first-round RT-PCR of the TCR CDR3. TCRdb independently ran MiXCR on the multiplex PCR reads; one entry per CDR3 protein. The table has about 690,000 distinct CDR3 sequences, 17% seen once. Material: blood. The receptors shown here come from a man aged 50 to 60 with Graves' hyperthyroidism.

In this sample, this clonotype turned up a few times. The V gene is TRBV6-5, the J gene TRBJ2-7; D ambiguous. The V end was cut by 2 bases, the J end by 0 bases, with 8 bases between. Looked up from germline, CDR1 is MNHEY and CDR2 is SVGAGI. There are 14 residues in the CDR3. The CDR3 here is CASSYNLGSYEQYF. CDR3 nucleotides: TGTGCCAGCAGTTACAATCTGGGCTCCTACGAGCAGTACTTC.

This chain uses TRBV30 with TRBJ1-1, with 8 bases matching TRBD1. The CDR3 sequence is 14 residues long. V lost 1 base to trimming and J lost 4 bases; unmatched junction nucleotides: 5. Germline V gene lookup returns CDR1 GTSNPN and CDR2 SVGIG (reference sequence). This CDR3 reads CAWSATTGGTEAFF. CDR3 in DNA: TGTGCCTGGAGTGCCACCACAGGGGGCACTGAAGCTTTCTTT.

The chain has TRBV4-1 and TRBJ2-3; D gene ambiguous. The germline CDR1 and CDR2 sequences are MGHRA and YSYEKL. V shed 1 base and J shed 1 base, with 18 bases lying between them. The CDR3 extends over 18 amino acids. DNA of the CDR3: TGCGCCAGCAGCCAAGGTCGGACCGTTAAAGGGCGCACAGATACGCAGTATTTT. This translates into CASSQGRTVKGRTDTQYF.

This clonotype was counted a few times. The chain couples TRBV27 to TRBJ2-3, with D unclear. V dropped 5 bases and J dropped 4 bases, with 13 bases sitting between them. CDR3 length: 14 residues. Germline assignment: CDR1 MNHEY and CDR2 SMNVEV (reference sequence). This CDR3 reads CASSLEARPDTQYF. The CDR3 DNA reads TGTGCCAGCAGTCTCGAAGCACGGCCAGATACGCAGTATTTT.

The chain carries TRBV5-1 and TRBJ2-7, with D uncertain. Germline-derived CDR1 and CDR2 are SGHRS and YFSETQ. Trimming shortened V by 6 bases and J by 0 bases, and 13 bases separated the two germline ends. The length of the CDR3 is 14 residues. CDR3 in DNA: TGCGCCAGCATGGAGCAGGCGAGCTCCTACGAGCAGTACTTC. Residues: CASMEQASSYEQYF.

The chain joins TRBV20-1 to TRBJ2-1, with 8 bases that match TRBD1. V lost 6 bases, J lost 5 bases, and 12 bases stayed unmatched. The CDR3 loop spans 15 amino acids. Germline V gives CDR1 DFQATT, CDR2 SNEGSKA (reference sequence). The CDR3 DNA sequence: TGCAGTGCAAGCCCGGGCAGGGGGCGAGACAATGAGCAGTTCTTC. Its protein product is CSASPGRGRDNEQFF.

In its sample, this clonotype was seen a few times. V is TRBV7-3 and J is TRBJ2-2, with a weak D call TRBD2 (6 bases). The CDR3 sequence is 16 residues long. V was trimmed by 3 bases and J by 0 bases, leaving 11 bases between them. Germline assignment: CDR1 SGHTA and CDR2 FQGTGA. CDR3 sequence reads: CASSFFSGANTGELFF. CDR3 bases: TGTGCCAGCAGCTTTTTTAGCGGAGCGAACACCGGGGAGCTGTTTTTT.

Ten or more counts support this clonotype. This sequence joins TRBV7-2 and TRBJ2-1; 8 bases line up with TRBD2. CDR1 is SGHTA, CDR2 FQGNSA, per germline. The V segment lost 0 bases and the J segment 6 bases; nucleotides outside the gene matches: 13. This CDR3 contains 18 residues. CDR3 residues: CASSLATVAAGLGNEQFF. The CDR3 coding sequence is TGTGCCAGCAGCTTAGCAACCGTGGCGGCGGGACTAGGCAATGAGCAGTTCTTC.

This clonotype was detected ten times or more. This rearrangement joins TRBV2 to TRBJ2-3, with 11 bases aligning to TRBD1. V gave up 0 bases and J gave up 6 bases; unmatched junction bases: 8. The CDR3 contains 17 residues. Germline CDR1 and CDR2: SNHLY and FYNNEI. The CDR3 coding sequence is TGTGCCAGCAGTGAAGCGCCGCCGGGACAGGGGGTTGATACGCAGTATTTT. This codes for CASSEAPPGQGVDTQYF.

This clonotype was seen ten or more times. The chain joins TRBV27 to TRBJ2-2, with D possibly called TRBD1 or TRBD2 (5 bases each). Trimming removed 5 bases from V and 1 base from J, with 17 bases in between. The germline V gene encodes CDR1 MNHEY and CDR2 SMNVEV (reference sequence). The CDR3 runs 17 residues. CDR3 in DNA: TGTGCCAGCAGTCCCTCTGAAGGGGACCTGAACACCGGGGAGCTGTTTTTT. This encodes CASSPSEGDLNTGELFF.

The V call is TRBV27, the J call TRBJ1-3; D is perhaps TRBD1 (6 bases). Germline CDR1 is MNHEY and CDR2 is SMNVEV (reference sequence). Trimming removed 5 bases at V and 1 base at J, with 12 bases between. The CDR3 is 15 amino acids. The CDR3 spells CASSEGQGSGNTIYF. DNA for the CDR3: TGTGCCAGCAGTGAGGGCCAGGGGTCTGGAAACACCATATATTTT.

This clonotype was detected many times. This chain connects TRBV10-1 to TRBJ2-7; D perhaps matches TRBD2 (6 bases). The CDR3 length is 15 residues. V was cut by 3 bases and J by 6 bases, with 18 bases left in between. Germline V gene data show CDR1 as WNHNN and CDR2 as SYGVQD (reference sequence). CDR3: CASSERDPGAGEQYF. CDR3 sequence (DNA): TGCGCCAGCAGTGAAAGGGACCCGGGAGCGGGCGAGCAGTACTTC.

This clonotype was seen many times. This chain links TRBV2 with TRBJ1-1, with 11 positions matching TRBD1. Germline V lookup: CDR1 SNHLY, CDR2 FYNNEI. The CDR3 extends over 15 amino acids. The V gene end was trimmed by 6 bases and the J gene end by 6 bases; junction bases not matched to a gene: 9. CDR3 nucleotide sequence: TGTGCCAGCAGCACGGGACAGGGGGAATTCGCTGAAGCTTTCTTT. Amino acids: CASSTGQGEFAEAFF.

J is TRBJ1-2 and V is TRBV20-1; TRBD1 agrees at 9 bases. V shed 5 bases and J 8 bases; nucleotides not matched to a gene: 12. The CDR3 loop spans 14 amino acids. The germline V gene has CDR1 DFQATT and CDR2 SNEGSKA (reference sequence). Here the CDR3 DNA reads TGCAGTGCTTGGAGGACAGGGGATGATTGGGGCTACACCTTC. Protein: CSAWRTGDDWGYTF.

This clonotype was counted once. Given a much more abundant clone one base away, this may be a read error. The chain is built from TRBV30 and TRBJ2-7; TRBD2 might be the D (7 bases). Germline CDR1 GTSNPN, CDR2 SVGIG (reference sequence). The CDR3 length is 12 residues. Trimming pared 7 bases from V and 2 bases from J, leaving 12 bases between. CDR3 DNA sequence: TGTGCCTACACGGGGGGCACCTACGAGCAGTACTTC. Protein: CAYTGGTYEQYF.

The V and J genes are TRBV15 and TRBJ2-3; 12 nucleotides align to TRBD2. CDR1 and CDR2 (germline): LNHNV, YYDKDF (reference sequence). J was trimmed by 5 bases and V by 5 bases; bases with no gene match: 11. The CDR3 extends over 17 amino acids. This CDR3 is CATSSRRLAGDGDTQYF. CDR3 nucleotide sequence: TGTGCCACCAGCTCTCGACGACTAGCGGGAGACGGAGATACGCAGTATTTT.

This clonotype was seen a handful of times. The chain uses TRBV7-8 and TRBJ2-7, with 9 bases fitting TRBD2. Germline V gene sequence: CDR1 SGHVS, CDR2 FQNEAQ. This CDR3 has 17 residues. V shed 1 base and J 1 base; nucleotides not matched to a gene: 8. The CDR3 sequence: CASSLERGLALSYEQYF. CDR3 sequence (DNA): TGTGCCAGCAGCTTAGAGCGAGGACTAGCGCTTTCCTACGAGCAGTACTTC.

This clonotype was observed a handful of times. The chain couples TRBV7-9 to TRBJ1-2; the match to TRBD1 covers 10 bases. Germline V gene sequence: CDR1 SEHNR, CDR2 FQNEAQ (reference sequence). V was clipped by 2 bases and J by 8 bases; unmatched bases: 17. The CDR3 sequence is 18 residues long. In DNA form, the CDR3 reads TGTGCCAGCAGCTTATTTCGAGGACAGGGGGTTGTAACTGCAGGCTACACCTTC. Translating gives CASSLFRGQGVVTAGYTF.

This clonotype was counted ten times or more. The gene calls are TRBV29-1 and TRBJ2-7; possible D gene TRBD2, 5 bases. CDR1 is SQVTM, CDR2 ANQGSEA, per germline. Between the trimmed V and J ends, which lost 0 bases and 3 bases, there was a span of 15 bases. The CDR3 totals 15 residues. CDR3 sequence (DNA): TGCAGCGTTGAAGAAGGAGAGGGTATAGGCTACGAGCAGTACTTC. Its translation is CSVEEGEGIGYEQYF.

The V gene is TRBV19, the J gene TRBJ1-1; D is ambiguous. With 3 bases removed from V and 8 bases from J, the gap between germline ends came to 10 bases. Germline V CDR1 and CDR2: LNHDA, SQIVND (reference sequence). The CDR3 totals 12 residues. The CDR3 sequence: CASSIGLSEAFF. The CDR3 bases are TGTGCCAGTAGTATCGGACTTTCCGAAGCTTTCTTT.

The chain employs TRBV6-1 and TRBJ1-1, with D possibly TRBD1 on 5 matching bases. The V gene lost 5 bases and the J gene lost 4 bases, with 17 bases spanning the gap. The germline CDR1 and CDR2 sequences are MNHNS and SASEGT. The CDR3 spans 15 residues. Here the CDR3 DNA reads TGTGCCAGCAGTTATAGGACAAACTCCGTCACTGAAGCTTTCTTT. Translation gives CASSYRTNSVTEAFF.